These 18 T cell receptor beta chains came from one sample sequenced in a study of immune characterization of retroperitoneal liposarcoma. TCRdb reprocessed the PCR reads with MiXCR, giving one entry per CDR3 protein. The sample lists some 7,700 distinct CDR3 sequences, roughly 30% occurring once. The sample taken for sequencing was blood. The receptors stem from a male donor with retroperitoneal liposarcoma.

This clonotype has only a few counts. The chain uses TRBV9 and TRBJ2-1; D gene ambiguous. The V gene lost 2 bases and the J gene lost 7 bases, with 10 bases spanning the gap. The CDR3 is made up of 13 amino acids. Germline CDR1 is SGDLS and CDR2 is YYNGEE. The CDR3 region has the DNA TGTGCCAGCAGCGTCGCGCCAGCGAATGAGCAGTTCTTC. Amino acid sequence: CASSVAPANEQFF.

This clonotype was seen a few times. The chain employs TRBV5-6 and TRBJ2-3; 12 nucleotides align to TRBD2. The CDR3 spans 16 residues. V lost 4 bases, J lost 3 bases, and 6 bases stayed unmatched. Germline CDR1 and CDR2: SGHDT and YYEEEE. The CDR3 sequence is CASSAGTSGLTDTQYF. CDR3 DNA: TGTGCCAGCAGCGCGGGGACTAGCGGGTTGACAGATACGCAGTATTTT. The whole variable domain, filled in from reference TRBV5-6 and TRBJ2-3, reads DAGVTQSPTHLIKTRGQQVTLRCSPKSGHDTVSWYQQALGQGPQFIFQYYEEEERQRGNFPDRFSGHQFPNYSSELNVNALLLGDSALYLCASSAGTSGLTDTQYFGPGTRLTVL.

The chain couples TRBV6-5 to TRBJ1-4; tentatively, D is TRBD1 (5 bases). This CDR3 contains 17 residues. Germline-derived CDR1 and CDR2 are MNHEY and SVGAGI. Trimming shortened V by 0 bases and J by 0 bases, and 11 bases separated the two germline ends. Written as DNA, the CDR3 is TGTGCCAGCAGTTACTCGAGCGGGACCGCAACTAATGAAAAACTGTTTTTT. This translates into CASSYSSGTATNEKLFF.

This clonotype was seen only once. This chain uses TRBV5-1 with TRBJ1-1; the D gene is possibly TRBD1 (5 bases). The CDR3 length is 18 residues. Trimming stripped 6 bases from V and 1 base from J, with 25 bases between. The germline CDR1 and CDR2 sequences are SGHRS and YFSETQ. For the CDR3, the DNA is TGCGCCAGCATGACCGGAGCTTGGGGCCAGGCTACGAACACTGAAGCTTTCTTT. Protein sequence: CASMTGAWGQATNTEAFF.

The chain has TRBV12-3 or TRBV12-4 and TRBJ2-3, with 13 positions matching TRBD2. There are 16 residues in the CDR3. J lost 6 bases, V lost 8 bases, and 11 bases had no gene match. DNA for the CDR3: TGTGCCAGCGGCAGGGGGACTAGCGGGACGGGGGATACGCAGTATTTT. This encodes CASGRGTSGTGDTQYF.

This clonotype was observed a handful of times. CDR3: CSVGEGYGYTF. The CDR3 DNA reads TGCAGCGTTGGAGAGGGATATGGCTACACCTTC. This chain joins TRBV29-1 and TRBJ1-2; unclear D gene. Germline CDR1 SQVTM, CDR2 ANQGSEA. V lost 4 bases and J 5 bases, leaving 8 bases between the germline ends. The CDR3 loop spans 11 amino acids. Drawing the rest from reference TRBV29-1 and TRBJ1-2, the complete variable domain is SAVISQKPSRDICQRGTSLTIQCQVDSQVTMMFWYRQQPGQSLTLIATANQGSEATYESGFVIDKFPISRPNLTFSTLTVSNMSPEDSSIYLCSVGEGYGYTFGSGTRLTVV.

This clonotype was seen just once. This sequence joins TRBV10-2 and TRBJ2-7; D uncertain. V was pared by 8 bases and J by 1 base, with 3 bases between. CDR1 WSHSY and CDR2 SAAADI come from the germline V gene. The CDR3 has 10 residues. The CDR3 region is CASGSYEQYF. The CDR3 DNA reads as TGCGCCAGCGGTTCCTACGAGCAGTACTTC.

This clonotype showed up just a few times. The rearrangement uses TRBV4-1 and TRBJ2-3; the D call may be TRBD1 or TRBD2 (7 bases each). CDR3 length: 14 residues. Germline assignment: CDR1 MGHRA and CDR2 YSYEKL. The V end lost 6 bases, the J end lost 3 bases, and 13 bases lay between the germline ends. The CDR3 nucleotides read TGCGCCAGCAGTCCAGGGGGGGGGACAGATACGCAGTATTTT. This codes for CASSPGGGTDTQYF.

The chain uses TRBV7-8 and TRBJ2-1; 7 bases are shared with TRBD1. Germline CDR1 and CDR2: SGHVS and FQNEAQ. The CDR3 has 15 residues. The V gene end was trimmed by 4 bases and the J gene end by 10 bases; junction bases not matched to a gene: 13. CDR3 sequence: CASSSLADRAYEQFF. The CDR3 coding sequence is TGTGCCAGCAGCTCCCTCGCCGACAGGGCCTACGAGCAGTTCTTC. The full variable domain, with the rest looked up from reference TRBV7-8 and TRBJ2-1, is GAGVSQSPRYKVAKRGQDVALRCDPISGHVSLFWYQQALGQGPEFLTYFQNEAQLDKSGLPSDRFFAERPEGSVSTLKIQRTQQEDSAVYLCASSSLADRAYEQFFGPGTRLTVL.

J is TRBJ2-3 and V is TRBV6-1; maybe TRBD2 (5 bases). CDR3 length: 12 residues. Germline assignment: CDR1 MNHNS and CDR2 SASEGT. V lost 2 bases to trimming and J lost 8 bases, with 8 bases between them. The CDR3 loop is CASSELGGTQYF. As DNA, the CDR3 is TGTGCCAGCAGTGAACTAGGAGGTACGCAGTATTTT.

The rearrangement uses TRBV6-1 and TRBJ1-5; 8 bases fit TRBD1. Losses at the gene ends were 6 bases for V and 5 bases for J; bases not matched to a gene: 6. This CDR3 has 14 amino acids. Germline assignment: CDR1 MNHNS and CDR2 SASEGT. The CDR3 region is CASSGQGGYQPQHF. The CDR3 DNA follows: TGTGCCAGCAGCGGACAGGGAGGTTATCAGCCCCAGCATTTT.

The chain carries TRBV11-3 and TRBJ2-1; the match to TRBD2 covers 8 bases. In germline, CDR1 is SGHNT, CDR2 YENEEA. CDR3 length: 19 residues. Trimming at V came to 1 base and at J to 8 bases, leaving 19 bases not matched to a gene. CDR3 nucleotide sequence: TGTGCCAGCAGCTTAGGAGCCCTCGTCGGACTAGCATGGTACCATGAGCAGTTCTTC. Its translation: CASSLGALVGLAWYHEQFF.

Relative to its sample, this clonotype is large (0.1 to 1%). DNA of the CDR3: TGTGCCAGCAGCCGAGACAGGGGTTTGAATGAGCAGTTCTTC. This codes for CASSRDRGLNEQFF. The V and J genes are TRBV6-1 and TRBJ2-1, with TRBD1 identical over 8 bases. Germline trimming cut 6 bases from V and 7 bases from J; bases unmatched to any gene: 8. The V gene's germline CDR1 is MNHNS and CDR2 SASEGT. This CDR3 is 14 amino acids long.

This clonotype is large in the sample. The V and J genes are TRBV6-1 and TRBJ2-1; TRBD2 aligns across 16 bases. With V trimmed by 6 bases and J by 8 bases, 4 bases remained unmatched. In germline, CDR1 is MNHNS, CDR2 SASEGT. The CDR3 length is 15 residues. This chain's CDR3 is CASSAGTSGRDEQFF. Here the CDR3 DNA reads TGTGCCAGCAGCGCGGGGACTAGCGGGAGGGATGAGCAGTTCTTC.

V is TRBV9 and J is TRBJ1-2, with 7 bases that match TRBD1. CDR1 and CDR2 (germline): SGDLS, YYNGEE. J lost 6 bases, V lost 5 bases, and 13 bases had no gene match. This CDR3 contains 15 residues. CDR3 sequence: CASRPGGGGGHGYTF. In DNA, the CDR3 is TGTGCCAGCAGGCCAGGGGGAGGGGGAGGTCATGGCTACACCTTC.

This clonotype has only a few counts. The chain recombines TRBV25-1 with TRBJ1-1; tentative D call: TRBD1 (6 bases). Germline CDR1 MGHDK, CDR2 SYGVNS. Trimming took 7 bases from V and 5 from J, leaving 17 bases between them. There are 14 residues in the CDR3. CDR3 residues: CASKAPQGTTEAFF. In DNA, the CDR3 is TGTGCCAGCAAAGCCCCCCAGGGGACGACTGAAGCTTTCTTT.

Sample share makes this clonotype medium-sized. This chain connects TRBV6-1 to TRBJ2-3, with no clear D. The germline V and J ends were trimmed by 11 bases and 3 bases, with 18 bases remaining between them. Germline loops: CDR1 MNHNS, CDR2 SASEGT. The CDR3 covers 14 residues. This CDR3 reads CAVSGGSRTDTQYF. CDR3 nucleotides: TGTGCCGTCTCAGGCGGAAGTAGAACAGATACGCAGTATTTT.

The chain has TRBV7-2 and TRBJ2-1, with unresolved D. V was cut by 5 bases and J by 10 bases, with 18 bases left in between. Germline assignment: CDR1 SGHTA and CDR2 FQGNSA. This CDR3 contains 14 residues. CDR3 region: CASSTSGPPYEQFF. The CDR3 DNA is TGTGCCAGCAGCACCTCCGGTCCCCCCTACGAGCAGTTCTTC.